Listed below are T cell receptor beta chains from one sample, sequenced in a study of blood T cell repertoires in COVID-19. Generated by immunoSEQ multiplex PCR, the TCRdb table keeps only in-frame clones and is missing some. The table has about 400,000 clones, over 75% seen once; the top ten hold roughly 2%. Sequencing was performed on PBMCs or T cells enriched from blood (not recorded which). The receptor source for this set is a man aged 40-55 years in a cohort exposed to, infected with or recovered from COVID-19 (not recorded which). The CDR3 runs from the conserved cysteine through the conserved F or W. The D gene is left open where the match is weak. A row's size may be missing; if present it is once, few, many or a size class.

TRBV5-1	NA	NA	TRBJ2-5	TGCGCCAGCAGGATTTCCACAGGGCGCCAAGAGACCCAGTACTTC	CASRISTGRQETQYF
TRBV30	NA	NA	TRBJ2-3	TGTGCCTGGTCCCGAGGTGGGTACACGCAGTATTTT	CAWSRGGYTQYF
TRBV21-1	NA	NA	TRBJ1-2	TGTGCCAGCAGCAAAGATGTCCGACTTTATGGCTACACCTTC	CASSKDVRLYGYTF
TRBV30	TRBD1	few	TRBJ1-1	TGTGCCTGGGCCGGGACAGGGGGGATGAACACTGAAGCTTTCTTT	CAWAGTGGMNTEAFF
TRBV6-5	NA	NA	TRBJ1-4	TGTGCCAGCAGCCGACAGACAAATGAAAAACTGTTTTTT	CASSRQTNEKLFF
TRBV11-2	TRBD2	NA	TRBJ2-3	TGTGCCAGCAGCTTTATAGCGGGTAGCACAGATACGCAGTATTTT	CASSFIAGSTDTQYF
TRBV11-2	NA	NA	TRBJ2-4	TGTGCCAGCAGCAATAGTGATGACATTCAGTACTTC	CASSNSDDIQYF
TRBV19	NA	NA	TRBJ1-4	TGTGCCAGTAGCAGAACCTGGGGGGTCGATGAAAAACTGTTTTTT	CASSRTWGVDEKLFF
TRBV25-1	TRBD2	NA	TRBJ2-7	TGTGCCAGCTGGGGGGGTAGCGGGAGGGACAGAGCCTACGAGCAGTACTTC	CASWGGSGRDRAYEQYF
TRBV10-3	NA	many	TRBJ2-2	TGTGCCTCGTTAAAGACAGAAGGAGGGGGGGAGCTGTTTTTT	CASLKTEGGGELFF
TRBV9	TRBD1	once	TRBJ2-3	TGTGCCAGCAGCGCCCAACAGGGGGTGATGGCAGATACGCAGTATTTT	CASSAQQGVMADTQYF
TRBV3-1/TRBV3-2	TRBD1	NA	TRBJ2-1	TGTGCCAGCAGCCAAGAGGTGACAGGGGGGAGGAATGAGCAGTTCTTC	CASSQEVTGGRNEQFF
TRBV30	TRBD1	NA	TRBJ1-6	TGTGCCTGGCGAGGACAGGGTGTCTCACCCCTCCACTTT	CAWRGQGVSPLHF
TRBV10-2	TRBD2	NA	TRBJ2-1	TGCGCCAGCAGGCGATGGGCGGGAGAGGACAATGAGCAGTTCTTC	CASRRWAGEDNEQFF
TRBV5-5	NA	NA	TRBJ1-4	TGTGCCAGCATCACGGGGGAAAAACTGTTTTTT	CASITGEKLFF
TRBV3-1/TRBV3-2	NA	NA	TRBJ1-4	TGTGCCAGCAGCCAACGAACCAGGGGCGGGAGGGAAAAACTGTTTTTT	CASSQRTRGGREKLFF
TRBV10-2	TRBD1	NA	TRBJ2-7	TGCGCCAGCAGTGAGTCGGGGATCAGGACAGGGACCTACGAGCAGTACTTC	CASSESGIRTGTYEQYF
TRBV5-1	NA	NA	TRBJ2-2	TGCGCCAGCAGCTTGTTAGTCGGTGACACCGGGGAGCTGTTTTTT	CASSLLVGDTGELFF
TRBV7-3	TRBD2	NA	TRBJ2-3	TGTGCCAGCAGCTTAATGAGCGGGAAGGGTACAGATACGCAGTATTTT	CASSLMSGKGTDTQYF
TRBV29-1	NA	NA	TRBJ1-1	TGCAGCGCTAACGCAGGGGTCACTGAAGCTTTCTTT	CSANAGVTEAFF
TRBV7-9	NA	NA	TRBJ2-2	TGTGCCAGCAGCCCCGGCGGGGAGCTGTTTTTT	CASSPGGELFF
TRBV6-5	TRBD1	NA	TRBJ2-7	TGTGCCAGCAGAACGGGACAGGCCTACGAGCAGTACTTC	CASRTGQAYEQYF